This entry lists 11 T cell receptor beta chains sequenced from one sample in a study of tumor-infiltrating lymphocytes in primary liver carcinoma. From roughly 0.55 ug of total RNA, TCR beta-specific cDNA was reverse-transcribed using a constant-region primer. Researchers made the TCR beta libraries by running three nested multiplex PCR rounds with slightly modified ARM-PCR. Each of the first two PCR rounds ran approximately 10 cycles with TRBV1-TRBV30 forward and C-beta reverse primers. TCRdb reanalysed the multiplex PCR reads using MiXCR and keeps one entry per CDR3 protein. The top ten hold roughly a quarter of the sample, which has 47,000 or so distinct CDR3 sequences, about 80% seen once. Co-extracting RNA and DNA was done with roughly 17-33 mg of unsorted bulk tissue as input. The sequencing input was liver tumor tissue from sampling region 3. Subset described: tumor region T3, left-lateral pole. The receptors were gathered from a man in his forties with primary liver carcinoma and hepatitis B virus infection.

Worth noting for this clonotype: The junction departs from the called germline gene at one end, perhaps through a read error. The chain joins TRBV4-2 to TRBJ2-3; 8 bases line up with TRBD2. The CDR3 totals 16 residues. CDR1 is LGHNA and CDR2 is YNFKEQ in the germline V gene. The CDR3 region is CAGSQGAGVSADTQYF. The CDR3 bases are TGTGCCGGCAGCCAAGGAGCGGGAGTAAGTGCAGATACGCAGTATTTT.

At least ten counts were recorded for this clonotype. J is TRBJ1-2 and V is TRBV12-3 or TRBV12-4; D call uncertain. Trimming removed 5 bases at V and 6 bases at J, with 16 bases between. This CDR3 is 14 amino acids long. The CDR3 DNA sequence: TGTGCCAGCAGTCCCGAAACGACCTTAGATGGCTACACCTTC. Amino acid sequence: CASSPETTLDGYTF.

This clonotype has only a few counts. The rearrangement joins TRBV20-1 to TRBJ2-7; 7 bases are a match to TRBD1. The CDR3 extends over 13 amino acids. V lost 3 bases to trimming and J lost 6 bases; unmatched junction nucleotides: 8. Germline assignment: CDR1 DFQATT and CDR2 SNEGSKA (reference sequence). This CDR3 reads CSARVIQGFEQYF. For the CDR3, the DNA is TGCAGTGCTAGGGTTATACAGGGGTTCGAGCAGTACTTC.

A remark on this clonotype: Since the CDR3 does not end with the conserved phenylalanine or tryptophan, this likely comes from a read error. The chain has TRBV11-2 and TRBJ2-5; a weak D match, TRBD2 (5 bases). CDR1 and CDR2 from the germline V gene are SGHAT and FQNNGV. The CDR3 runs 16 residues. DNA for the CDR3: TGCGCCAGCAGCTTAGGGAGTAGCGACCCGGGGGAGACCCAGTACCTC. It encodes CASSLGSSDPGETQYL.

About this clonotype itself: The CDR3 does not end in the conserved phenylalanine or tryptophan, so this is likely a read error. The chain links TRBV4-1 to TRBJ2-2; D is unclear. Germline CDR1 reads MGHRA; CDR2 reads YSYEKL. The CDR3 has 15 residues. The CDR3 coding sequence is TGCGCCAGTAGCCAAGAAGTTGCTAACACCGGGGAGCTGTTTCTT. The encoded protein is CASSQEVANTGELFL.

A note on this clonotype: One junction end does not reproduce the germline sequence, and a read error may be involved. J is TRBJ2-2 and V is TRBV29-1; TRBD2 is a possible D gene (6 bases). CDR3 length: 14 amino acids. Germline V gene sequence: CDR1 SQVTM, CDR2 ANQGSEA. The CDR3 DNA reads TGCAACGTTGAATCACAATCGAACACCGGGGGGCTGTTTTTT. Translation: CNVESQSNTGGLFF.

This chain links TRBV6-6 with TRBJ1-6, with D perhaps matching TRBD1 (5 bases). Germline values: CDR1 MNHNY, CDR2 SVGAGI (reference sequence). This CDR3 is built from 14 residues. CDR3 in amino acids: CTSSRDGPWSPLHF. The CDR3 nucleotides read TGTACAAGCAGCCGGGACGGCCCATGGTCACCCCTCCACTTT.

In the case of this clonotype: The junction differs from germline at one of its ends, possibly a read error. J is TRBJ2-1 and V is TRBV10-3, with 7 bases fitting TRBD1. The CDR3 loop spans 14 amino acids. Germline values: CDR1 ENHRY, CDR2 SYGVKD. CDR3 sequence (DNA): TGTGCCATAAGTGATGACAGGGTAAGGAATAAGCAGTTCTTC. Translating gives CAISDDRVRNKQFF.

A word on this clonotype: One end of the junction varies from germline; a read error may be responsible. The chain employs TRBV18 and TRBJ2-5; 11 bases are a match to TRBD2. CDR1 and CDR2 (germline): KGHSH, LQKENI. CDR3 size: 15 residues. CDR3 nucleotides: TGTGCCAGTTCACCTGGACTAGCGGGCCAAGAGACCCAGTACTTC. Its protein is CASSPGLAGQETQYF.

This clonotype was seen ten or more times. The V call is TRBV6-1, the J call TRBJ2-1; maybe TRBD2 (6 bases). Germline CDR1 and CDR2: MNHNS and SASEGT. This CDR3 region has 14 residues. V was shortened by 4 bases and J by 8 bases, with 15 bases between the two germline ends. CDR3 sequence reads: CASSALAEKDEQFF. The CDR3 nucleotides read TGTGCCAGCAGTGCGTTAGCGGAGAAAGATGAGCAGTTCTTC.

Concerning this clonotype: It is likely a read error, because the conserved phenylalanine at the end of the CDR3 is missing. The chain links TRBV11-2 to TRBJ1-6; 9 bases line up with TRBD1. This CDR3 is built from 15 residues. The germline CDR1 and CDR2 sequences are SGHAT and FQNNGV. Here the CDR3 DNA reads TGCGCCAGCAGCTCTCACAGGGGGCGATTGCTCACTCTCCACTTA. It specifies CASSSHRGRLLTLHL.